These 9 T cell receptor beta chains were all obtained from the same sample, sequenced in a study of OX40 agonist ivuxolimab in advanced cancers. The protocol was immunoSEQ multiplex PCR, while the TCRdb copy is restricted to in-frame clones and leaves out a portion. The sample comprises some 60,000 clones, 86% of which are singletons, and around 3.6% rests with the top ten. The sample here was CD4+ or CD8+ T cells sorted from blood, taken in a trial of the OX40 agonist ivuxolimab. Receptor source: an adult with an advanced solid tumor such as melanoma, head and neck, liver or kidney cancer.

The chain carries TRBV25-1 and TRBJ1-2; D not resolved. Trimming pared 5 bases from V and 8 bases from J, leaving 12 bases between. CDR3 size: 12 residues. Germline V gene data show CDR1 as MGHDK and CDR2 as SYGVNS. In DNA form, the CDR3 reads TGTGCCAGCAGTCAAGGCTACGGGGGCTACACCTTC. As protein: CASSQGYGGYTF.

This clone was found once. The V gene is TRBV5-1, the J gene TRBJ2-7, with D perhaps matching TRBD2 (7 bases). Per germline, CDR1 SGHRS and CDR2 YFSETQ. The V end was cut by 4 bases, the J end by 5 bases, with 19 bases between. This CDR3 is 15 amino acids long. CDR3 nucleotide sequence: TGCGCCAGCAGCACCGGGGGGCTTCCTCCAAACGAGCAGTACTTC. It yields the protein CASSTGGLPPNEQYF.

On this clone: Within the sample, other DNA sequences also encode this same CDR3. The chain carries TRBV6-5 and TRBJ1-2; D is unclear. The CDR3 spans 12 residues. Trimming took 1 base from V and 8 from J, leaving 8 bases between them. CDR1 and CDR2 (germline): MNHEY, SVGAGI. The CDR3 sequence is CASSYWGGGYTF. In DNA form, the CDR3 reads TGTGCCAGCAGTTACTGGGGAGGCGGCTACACCTTC.

The chain has TRBV30 and TRBJ2-6, with 7 bases aligning to TRBD1. This CDR3 is built from 14 residues. Trimming removed 2 bases from V and 3 bases from J; junction bases left unmatched: 1. Germline CDR1 is GTSNPN and CDR2 is SVGIG (reference sequence). CDR3 loop: CAWSRDSGANVLTF. CDR3 sequence (DNA): TGTGCCTGGAGTAGGGACAGTGGGGCCAACGTCCTGACTTTC.

This chain joins TRBV5-1 and TRBJ2-1; no reliable D call. This CDR3 has 14 amino acids. CDR1 is SGHRS and CDR2 is YFSETQ in the germline V gene. V lost 2 bases and J lost 6, with 12 bases in between. The CDR3 sequence: CASSFQSGGNEQFF. In nucleotides, the CDR3 is TGCGCCAGCAGCTTTCAGTCAGGTGGCAATGAGCAGTTCTTC.

The gene calls are TRBV28 and TRBJ2-1; 7 positions agree with TRBD1. The germline V gene has CDR1 MDHEN and CDR2 SYDVKM. The V gene end was trimmed by 5 bases and the J gene end by 9 bases; junction bases not matched to a gene: 7. CDR3 length: 13 amino acids. CDR3 sequence reads: CASSRTGLGEQFF. As DNA, the CDR3 is TGTGCCAGCAGTCGGACAGGCCTCGGTGAGCAGTTCTTC.

The genes are TRBV14 and TRBJ1-5; the D gene is possibly TRBD1 (6 bases). CDR1 is SGHDN, CDR2 FVKESK, per germline. The V and J ends lost 1 base and 6 bases respectively, with 10 bases between them. This CDR3 region has 14 residues. The CDR3 here is CASSQGGAGQPQHF. CDR3 in DNA: TGTGCCAGCAGCCAAGGGGGGGCCGGTCAGCCCCAGCATTTT.

The rearrangement joins TRBV6-4 to TRBJ1-5; D is unclear. Germline V gene sequence: CDR1 MRHNA, CDR2 SNTAGT. V lost 1 base and J lost 4, with 11 bases in between. The CDR3 runs 15 residues. In DNA, the CDR3 is TGTGCCAGCAGTGACTTTAATAACGGTAATCAGCCCCAGCATTTT. Translated, it gives CASSDFNNGNQPQHF.

This clone was seen just once. The rearrangement joins TRBV5-1 to TRBJ1-6; D ambiguous. The CDR3 consists of 15 residues. The V end was cut by 4 bases, the J end by 8 bases, with 16 bases between. Per the germline V gene, CDR1 is SGHRS and CDR2 is YFSETQ. The CDR3 protein is CASSPEPLQDSPLHF. CDR3 nucleotides: TGCGCCAGCAGCCCTGAACCTCTTCAAGATTCACCCCTCCACTTT.